What follows describes a single TCR beta chain. The data stem from a study of blood T cell repertoires in COVID-19. V dropped 0 bases and J dropped 7 bases, with 21 bases sitting between them. There are 18 residues in the CDR3. Looked up from germline, CDR1 is MNHNS and CDR2 is SASEGT. Produced via immunoSEQ multiplex PCR; TCRdb's table is partial and in-frame only. This table has about 150,000 clones, more than 80% appearing once. V is TRBV6-1 and J is TRBJ1-4, with D tentatively TRBD1 (6 bases). The sequencing sample was made of peripheral blood. The sequence derives from a man between 65 and 85 years old with acute or convalescent COVID-19. DNA for the CDR3: TGTGCCAGCAGTGAAGCGCGAGGTTATACAGGGCGAACTGAAAAACTGTTTTTT. It specifies CASSEARGYTGRTEKLFF.